These 26 T cell receptor beta chains were all obtained from the same sample, sequenced in a study of blood T cells in healthy people across ages. Primers used in a second PCR of roughly 6 to 11 cycles were a sample-barcoded 5' primer and a J-beta primer mix. TCRdb reprocessed the 5' RACE reads via MiXCR and lists one record per CDR3 protein. The repertoire has hundreds of thousands of distinct CDR3 sequences, approximately 21% of them found once; the top ten carry roughly a fifth. The sequenced material came from blood. The receptors stem from a man between 65 and 85 years old in good health.

This clonotype was observed a handful of times. The gene calls are TRBV6-6 and TRBJ2-1; a weak D match, TRBD1 (6 bases). Matching the DNA end better, TRBJ2-5 makes the J call doubtful. CDR3 size: 14 residues. Germline assignment: CDR1 MNHNY and CDR2 SVGAGI (reference sequence). The CDR3 is CASSKQGFEETQYF. CDR3 sequence (DNA): TGTGCCAGCAGTAAACAGGGATTCGAAGAGACCCAGTACTTC.

The chain is built from TRBV7-9 and TRBJ2-3, with TRBD2 identical over 7 bases. J was trimmed by 4 bases and V by 6 bases; bases with no gene match: 7. The CDR3 has 14 amino acids. The germline CDR1 and CDR2 sequences are SEHNR and FQNEAQ (reference sequence). The CDR3 reads CASSPGRGADTQYF. The CDR3 nucleotides read TGTGCCAGCAGTCCGGGGAGGGGCGCAGATACGCAGTATTTT.

The genes are TRBV3-1 and TRBJ1-2; D call uncertain. This CDR3 region has 15 residues. In germline, CDR1 is LGHDT, CDR2 YNNKEL (reference sequence). The ends were cut back, 0 bases at V and 3 bases at J, with 11 bases in the middle. The CDR3 here is CASSQDLQWDYGYTF. The CDR3 region has the DNA TGTGCCAGCAGCCAAGATCTGCAGTGGGACTATGGCTACACCTTC.

Notes on this clonotype: A read error is possible here, since a much larger clone lies one base away. V usage is TRBV29-1 and J usage is TRBJ2-3; TRBD1 agrees at 7 bases. The DNA end is a closer match to TRBJ1-5, so the J assignment may be wrong. Germline V gene data show CDR1 as SQVTM and CDR2 as ANQGSEA. This CDR3 is built from 14 residues. The CDR3 nucleotides are TGCAGCGTTGAAGGGTATGGGGGGACAGATACGCAGCATTTT. Protein product: CSVEGYGGTDTQHF.

This clonotype was counted ten times or more. This sequence joins TRBV7-9 and TRBJ1-2; D gene ambiguous. The germline V gene has CDR1 SEHNR and CDR2 FQNEAQ (reference sequence). V was trimmed by 1 base and J by 8 bases, leaving 8 bases between them. This CDR3 has 12 residues. CDR3 amino acids: CASSLDRSGYTF. The CDR3 nucleotides read TGTGCCAGCAGCTTAGACCGGAGCGGCTACACCTTC.

The chain couples TRBV5-1 to TRBJ2-1; D is unclear. The tail of the sequence fits TRBJ2-5 better, so the J call may be wrong. Germline CDR1 and CDR2: SGHRS and YFSETQ. CDR3 length equals 15 residues. Here the CDR3 reads CASSLEQVPWETQYF. As DNA, the CDR3 is TGCGCCAGCAGCTTGGAGCAGGTCCCTTGGGAGACCCAGTACTTC.

This clonotype showed up just a few times. The V and J genes are TRBV20-1 and TRBJ1-6; TRBD1 matches 7 bases. CDR1 and CDR2 from the germline V gene are DFQATT and SNEGSKA (reference sequence). This CDR3 is 14 amino acids long. Losses at the gene ends were 1 base for V and 4 bases for J; bases not matched to a gene: 1. The CDR3 region is CSARAGGYNSPLHF. The CDR3 DNA is TGCAGTGCTAGAGCAGGGGGGTATAATTCACCCCTCCACTTT.

The rearrangement uses TRBV12-3 or TRBV12-4 and TRBJ2-2, with 8 bases lining up with TRBD1. The J segment lost 1 base and the V segment lost 3 bases, leaving 4 bases of the junction unmatched. This CDR3 contains 16 residues. The CDR3 sequence is CASSFKGQENTGELFF. CDR3 coding DNA: TGTGCCAGCAGTTTTAAGGGACAGGAGAACACCGGGGAGCTGTTTTTT.

The chain links TRBV5-1 to TRBJ1-3; D remains ambiguous. Germline lookup yields CDR1 SGHRS and CDR2 YFSETQ. V dropped 3 bases and J dropped 0 bases, with 10 bases sitting between them. This CDR3 is built from 15 residues. CDR3 nucleotide sequence: TGCGCCAGCAGCTCGGATATGGCCTCTGGAAACACCATATATTTT. It specifies CASSSDMASGNTIYF.

The chain couples TRBV28 to TRBJ2-2; possible D gene TRBD1, 6 bases. The V end lost 3 bases, the J end lost 8 bases, and 10 bases lay between the germline ends. Per the germline V gene, CDR1 is MDHEN and CDR2 is SYDVKM. The CDR3 contains 13 residues. The CDR3 sequence: CASSFPQGGELFF. The DNA for the CDR3 is TGTGCCAGCAGTTTCCCCCAGGGGGGGGAGCTGTTTTTT.

As concerns this clonotype: Just one base apart from a much larger clone, this may be a read error. The rearrangement uses TRBV3-1 and TRBJ1-3; no clear D gene. The germline CDR1 and CDR2 sequences are LGHDT and YNNKEL (reference sequence). Trimming removed 2 bases from V and 9 bases from J, with 11 bases in between. CDR3 length: 13 amino acids. The CDR3 here is CASSQHRSGTIYF. In nucleotides, the CDR3 is TGTGCCAGCAGCCAACACAGAAGCGGCACCATATATTTT.

Of note for this clonotype: At one end, the junction sequence differs from germline, possibly due to a read error. The V call is TRBV7-2, the J call TRBJ2-3, with TRBD1 identical over 7 bases. The CDR3 spans 13 residues. The germline V gene has CDR1 SGHTA and CDR2 FQGNSA. The CDR3 spells CASSYRGTDTKYF. The CDR3 DNA sequence: TGTGCCAGCAGCTACAGGGGCACAGATACGAAGTATTTT.

The gene calls are TRBV20-1 and TRBJ2-3; perhaps TRBD2 as D (6 bases). Between the trimmed V and J ends, which lost 2 bases and 6 bases, there was a span of 15 bases. The germline V gene has CDR1 DFQATT and CDR2 SNEGSKA (reference sequence). This CDR3 is built from 14 residues. The CDR3 region has the DNA TGCAGTGCTAGACCGGGACTCGTGGCTGATACGCAGTATTTT. Amino acid sequence: CSARPGLVADTQYF.

This chain links TRBV5-1 with TRBJ2-6, with TRBD2 matching 10 bases. The germline CDR1 and CDR2 sequences are SGHRS and YFSETQ. CDR3 length: 18 residues. V was clipped by 0 bases and J by 4 bases; unmatched bases: 7. The CDR3 here is CASSLEVSGRLGANVLTF. The CDR3 DNA reads as TGCGCCAGCAGCTTGGAGGTTAGCGGGAGGCTGGGGGCCAACGTCCTGACTTTC.

The CDR3 protein is CSAPPGGRHNEQYF. The CDR3 DNA is TGCAGTGCTCCTCCTGGCGGGAGGCACAATGAGCAGTACTTC. V gene TRBV20-1 combines with J gene TRBJ2-5, with 8 nucleotides matching TRBD2. V dropped 5 bases and J dropped 11; count of bases not matched to a gene: 16. CDR1 DFQATT and CDR2 SNEGSKA come from the germline V gene (reference sequence). CDR3 length: 14 residues.

This clonotype was seen more than once but under ten times. The chain is built from TRBV29-1 and TRBJ1-1, with D maybe TRBD1 (5 bases). V dropped 6 bases and J dropped 5 bases, with 19 bases sitting between them. There are 14 residues in the CDR3. CDR1 is SQVTM and CDR2 is ANQGSEA in the germline V gene. CDR3 sequence reads: CSVRRGIEWTEAFF. The DNA of the CDR3 is TGCAGCGTACGAAGGGGCATAGAATGGACTGAAGCTTTCTTT. Supplemented by reference TRBV29-1 and TRBJ1-1, the full variable domain reads SAVISQKPSRDICQRGTSLTIQCQVDSQVTMMFWYRQQPGQSLTLIATANQGSEATYESGFVIDKFPISRPNLTFSTLTVSNMSPEDSSIYLCSVRRGIEWTEAFFGQGTRLTVV.

Concerning this clonotype itself: A much larger clone differs by one base, so this may be a read error. The chain couples TRBV20-1 to TRBJ1-2, with a possible D match to TRBD1 (6 bases). This CDR3 comprises 17 residues. Germline lookup yields CDR1 DFQATT and CDR2 SNEGSKA (reference sequence). Trimming left V 4 bases short and J 7 bases short, with 28 bases between. Here the CDR3 DNA reads TGCAGTGCTAAAGGATCATCCCCGGGACACCAATCCGGTGGCTACACCTTC. Protein sequence: CSAKGSSPGHQSGGYTF.

The chain is built from TRBV29-1 and TRBJ2-5; TRBD1 or TRBD2 may be the D gene (6 bases each). The CDR3 length is 14 residues. The V end lost 5 bases, the J end lost 4 bases, and 17 bases lay between the germline ends. The germline CDR1 and CDR2 sequences are SQVTM and ANQGSEA. The CDR3 protein is CSVPPLPGAETQYF. The DNA for the CDR3 is TGCAGCGTTCCCCCCCTCCCGGGGGCAGAGACCCAGTACTTC.

This clonotype was counted a few times. The J gene is TRBJ1-4, the V gene TRBV5-1; D ambiguous. Trimming stripped 2 bases from V and 8 bases from J, with 10 bases between. Looked up from germline, CDR1 is SGHRS and CDR2 is YFSETQ. The CDR3 is made up of 13 amino acids. The CDR3 spells CASSFDTNEKLFF. Here the CDR3 DNA reads TGCGCCAGCAGCTTTGACACCAACGAAAAACTGTTTTTT.

This clonotype was seen more than once but under ten times. The genes are TRBV29-1 and TRBJ1-6, with 10 bases fitting TRBD1. The CDR3 length is 12 residues. The J segment lost 9 bases and the V segment lost 6 bases, leaving 2 bases of the junction unmatched. The germline gives CDR1 SQVTM, CDR2 ANQGSEA. The CDR3 reads CSVGDRGSPLHF. Here the CDR3 DNA reads TGCAGCGTCGGGGACAGGGGTTCACCCCTCCACTTT.

The chain employs TRBV9 and TRBJ2-1; the D is unclear. Per the germline V gene, CDR1 is SGDLS and CDR2 is YYNGEE. V lost 2 bases and J lost 0, with 9 bases in between. The CDR3 is made up of 15 amino acids. CDR3 sequence (DNA): TGTGCCAGCAGCGTGGGCTACAACTCCTACAATGAGCAGTTCTTC. Encoded protein: CASSVGYNSYNEQFF. Combining the CDR3 with reference TRBV9 and TRBJ2-1 gives the whole variable domain DSGVTQTPKHLITATGQRVTLRCSPRSGDLSVYWYQQSLDQGLQFLIQYYNGEERAKGNILERFSAQQFPDLHSELNLSSLELGDSALYFCASSVGYNSYNEQFFGPGTRLTVL.

This chain joins TRBV10-2 and TRBJ2-3, with 7 bases matching TRBD2. CDR1 is WSHSY and CDR2 is SAAADI in the germline V gene. J lost 0 bases, V lost 4 bases, and 10 bases had no gene match. The CDR3 is made up of 17 amino acids. Here the CDR3 DNA reads TGCGCCAGCAGTGTGAGGACTAGTTTTTTTAGCACAGATACGCAGTATTTT. Its translation: CASSVRTSFFSTDTQYF.

For this clonotype: The junction shows a germline mismatch at one end, possibly a read error. The gene calls are TRBV20-1 and TRBJ2-1, with 8 bases matching TRBD2. Germline CDR1 and CDR2: DFQATT and SNEGSKA (reference sequence). The CDR3 contains 17 residues. The CDR3 DNA is TGCAGTGCTATGAGAGGTAGCGGGATTCCCTCCCACAATGAGCAGTTCTTC. This sequence encodes CSAMRGSGIPSHNEQFF.

This clonotype has ten or more counts. The chain links TRBV5-1 to TRBJ1-4; D may be TRBD1 (5 bases). CDR3 size: 14 residues. With 4 bases removed from V and 5 bases from J, the gap between germline ends came to 12 bases. Per the germline V gene, CDR1 is SGHRS and CDR2 is YFSETQ. For the CDR3, the DNA is TGCGCCAGCAGCACCGGACACGGCAATGAAAAACTGTTTTTT. This translates into CASSTGHGNEKLFF.

The CDR3 region is CASSFSTGGSEKLFF. CDR3 DNA: TGTGCCAGCAGCTTCTCTACAGGGGGTTCTGAAAAACTGTTTTTT. The chain has TRBV7-9 and TRBJ1-4; 8 bases line up with TRBD1. Germline V gives CDR1 SEHNR, CDR2 FQNEAQ (reference sequence). The CDR3 runs to 15 residues. V trimming: 3 bases; J trimming: 7 bases; junction bases outside the gene matches: 7.

This chain links TRBV6-6 with TRBJ1-1, with TRBD1 as a possible D gene (5 bases). Trimming removed 0 bases at V and 0 bases at J, with 5 bases between. The CDR3 runs 14 residues. The germline V gene encodes CDR1 MNHNY and CDR2 SVGAGI (reference sequence). The CDR3 DNA sequence: TGTGCCAGCAGTTACTCAGGGGTGAACACTGAAGCTTTCTTT. Translation gives CASSYSGVNTEAFF.